This TCR beta chain appears in the sequencing data of a study of chemoradiotherapy in HPV16-positive cancers. Study background: Functional T-cell assays on a couple of HPV16-positive patients' cells defined candidate HPV-specific clones and common TCR motifs.

As regards this clone: The antigen remains unidentified.

Repeated repertoire sampling spanned the course of chemoradiotherapy. TCRdb keeps only in-frame clones here, not all; method: immunoSEQ multiplex PCR. This table has more than 20,000 clones, 87% appearing once. General study findings and limits: HPV-specific T cells were functionally defined from only a couple of HPV16-positive patients. During treatment, candidate HPV-specific clones and E7-related motifs expanded in tumor.

CDR3 length equals 13 residues. Germline V gives CDR1 SGDLS, CDR2 YYNGEE. Between the trimmed V and J ends, which lost 0 bases and 1 base, there was a span of 3 bases. The chain uses TRBV9 and TRBJ2-3; D is unclear. The clonotype comes from a human donor with HPV-associated anogenital cancer. The sequenced sample was blood, obtained from a patient who underwent chemoradiotherapy. In DNA form, the CDR3 reads TGTGCCAGCAGCGTAGTTGGCACAGATACGCAGTATTTT. It specifies CASSVVGTDTQYF.